This T cell receptor (beta chain) emerged from a study of T-cell reconstitution after alpha-beta-depleted transplantation in children. A word on this clonotype: A much larger clone is a single base away; this may be a read error.

Germline V lookup: CDR1 DFQATT, CDR2 SNEGSKA (reference sequence). The V and J ends lost 1 base and 1 base, in that order; junction bases with no gene match: 9. The CDR3 runs to 16 residues. Preparation of the TCRbeta library involved a method that used unique molecular identifiers. Via MiXCR, TCRdb re-called the PCR reads, giving one row per CDR3 protein. This table has roughly 590,000 distinct CDR3 sequences, around 17% appearing once. The chain joins TRBV20-1 to TRBJ2-5, with 7 nucleotides matching TRBD1. This TCR was recovered from a human donor who donated a stem cell graft to a child with acute myeloid leukemia. The source was PBMCs from the stem cell graft donor, collected from the stem cell graft. The chain's CDR3 is CSARVRDSVPQETQYF. The DNA of the CDR3 is TGCAGTGCTAGAGTACGGGACAGTGTCCCCCAAGAGACCCAGTACTTC.